Listed here are 29 T cell receptor beta chains from one sample, sequenced in a study of blood T cells in healthy people across ages. Using a J-beta primer mix together with a sample-barcoded 5' primer, a second PCR was run for about 6 to 12 cycles. TCRdb passed the 5' RACE reads through MiXCR, listing each CDR3 protein once. The sample shows approximately 780,000 distinct CDR3 sequences, roughly 24% of them seen only once. This same sample was also taken into another study, of T cells of mothers and their children.

Sequencing used blood. These receptors were collected from a boy between 10 and 17 years old in good health.

The rearrangement joins TRBV12-3 or TRBV12-4 to TRBJ2-3; 16 positions agree with TRBD2. The junction had 9 bases not matched to a gene; V was cut back by 6 bases and J by 6 bases. The CDR3 totals 17 residues. CDR3 amino acids: CASRAGTSGGARDTQYF. CDR3 DNA sequence: TGTGCCAGCAGAGCCGGGACTAGCGGGGGGGCACGCGATACGCAGTATTTT.

This clonotype was detected only a few times. As DNA, the CDR3 is TGCAGCCTCGGGGGCCAGGGAGTGACCCAGTACTTC. This translates into CSLGGQGVTQYF. The rearrangement links TRBV29-1 to TRBJ2-5, with D perhaps assigned TRBD1 or TRBD2 (6 bases each). This CDR3 contains 12 residues. The germline gives CDR1 SQVTM, CDR2 ANQGSEA. The V end was cut by 8 bases, the J end by 7 bases, with 17 bases between.

The chain uses TRBV29-1 and TRBJ2-2, with D possibly called TRBD1 or TRBD2 (5 bases each). Trimming took off 6 bases at V and 2 bases at J, with 13 bases between the two ends. The CDR3 spans 14 residues. Germline V gene lookup returns CDR1 SQVTM and CDR2 ANQGSEA. In nucleotides, the CDR3 is TGCAGCGTGAGCGGACACATTAACACCGGGGAGCTGTTTTTT. This encodes CSVSGHINTGELFF.

This clonotype was detected a few times. The genes are TRBV12-3 or TRBV12-4 and TRBJ1-5; D remains ambiguous. This CDR3 is 13 amino acids long. Trimming cost V 5 bases and J 5 bases, with 10 bases left between them. The CDR3 nucleotides are TGTGCCAGCAGTCAGGCCCCCCATCAGCCCCAGCATTTT. This gives the protein CASSQAPHQPQHF.

V usage is TRBV5-1 and J usage is TRBJ2-5; D perhaps matches TRBD1 (5 bases). CDR1 and CDR2 from the germline V gene are SGHRS and YFSETQ. V was shortened by 0 bases and J by 6 bases, with 12 bases between the two germline ends. The CDR3 contains 14 residues. CDR3 loop: CASSLAEAGKTQYF. The CDR3, as DNA: TGCGCCAGCAGCTTGGCAGAAGCAGGGAAGACCCAGTACTTC.

The J gene is TRBJ1-1, the V gene TRBV20-1, with D perhaps TRBD1 (6 bases). V shed 5 bases and J shed 0 bases, with 10 bases lying between them. This CDR3 spans 13 amino acids. Germline-derived CDR1 and CDR2 are DFQATT and SNEGSKA (reference sequence). DNA for the CDR3: TGCAGTGCTTTCCAGGGGTTGAACACTGAAGCTTTCTTT. Its protein is CSAFQGLNTEAFF.

This clonotype showed up just a few times. The chain joins TRBV20-1 to TRBJ1-4; D is perhaps TRBD1 (6 bases). The CDR3 runs 13 residues. The V gene lost 3 bases and the J gene lost 8 bases, with 13 bases spanning the gap. The germline CDR1 and CDR2 sequences are DFQATT and SNEGSKA (reference sequence). Here the CDR3 DNA reads TGCAGTGCTAGGGAAGGGGGACGGGAAAAACTGTTTTTT. Its translation is CSAREGGREKLFF.

This chain joins TRBV27 and TRBJ2-5; the match to TRBD2 covers 7 bases. The DNA end lines up better with TRBJ2-1; the J call may be wrong. There are 14 residues in the CDR3. Germline lookup yields CDR1 MNHEY and CDR2 SMNVEV (reference sequence). The CDR3 here is CASRGGFTYNEQFF. The CDR3 nucleotides read TGTGCCAGCAGGGGGGGGTTTACTTACAATGAGCAGTTCTTC.

The table lists this clonotype with a few counts. The chain is built from TRBV10-1 and TRBJ2-5; 8 nucleotides agree with TRBD2. Judging by the DNA end, TRBJ2-1 fits better; the J call may be wrong. From germline, CDR1 is WNHNN and CDR2 SYGVQD (reference sequence). The CDR3 loop spans 15 amino acids. The CDR3 region has the DNA TGCGCCAGCAGTGAACCGGGGGGGCCAGAAAATGAGCAGTTCTTC. Translated, it gives CASSEPGGPENEQFF.

The chain links TRBV11-2 to TRBJ2-5; tentative D call: TRBD1 (6 bases). The J call may not be correct, given that the DNA end is closer to TRBJ2-7. The CDR3 covers 16 residues. Germline CDR1 SGHAT, CDR2 FQNNGV. The CDR3 nucleotides are TGTGCCAGCAGCCCTCAAGCGGCAGGGGTCTCCTACGAGCAGTACTTC. Residues: CASSPQAAGVSYEQYF.

The chain is built from TRBV3-1 and TRBJ2-5; D unclear. The CDR3 runs 13 residues. The V and J ends lost 3 bases and 7 bases respectively, with 12 bases between them. Germline V CDR1 and CDR2: LGHDT, YNNKEL (reference sequence). CDR3 amino acids: CASSQDQKGTQYF. The CDR3 DNA sequence: TGTGCCAGCAGCCAGGATCAAAAAGGGACCCAGTACTTC.

The chain has TRBV6-1 and TRBJ2-7; 9 bases are a match to TRBD2. Germline CDR1 MNHNS, CDR2 SASEGT. V gave up 0 bases and J gave up 6 bases; unmatched junction bases: 9. This CDR3 contains 16 residues. This CDR3 reads CASSEALSGGRVEQYF. The CDR3, as DNA: TGTGCCAGCAGTGAAGCTTTAAGCGGGGGGCGGGTCGAGCAGTACTTC.

This clonotype was counted a few times. The rearrangement uses TRBV7-3 and TRBJ2-4; 10 nucleotides align to TRBD1. There are 17 residues in the CDR3. V shed 5 bases, J shed 7 bases, and the junction held 14 bases outside the gene matches. CDR1 and CDR2 (germline): SGHTA, FQGTGA. DNA of the CDR3: TGTGCCAGCAGCACGAACACCGGGACAGGGGACAATAACATTCAGTACTTC. It codes for CASSTNTGTGDNNIQYF.

The genes are TRBV9 and TRBJ2-5; 12 positions agree with TRBD2. V was clipped by 2 bases and J by 7 bases; unmatched bases: 6. Germline V gene lookup returns CDR1 SGDLS and CDR2 YYNGEE. CDR3 length: 15 residues. The CDR3 DNA sequence: TGTGCCAGCAGCGTCACTAGCGGGGGGACCCGGACCCAGTACTTC. Protein: CASSVTSGGTRTQYF.

This clonotype was detected a few times. The rearrangement joins TRBV28 to TRBJ2-5; tentatively, D is TRBD2 (5 bases). This CDR3 contains 12 residues. The ends were cut back, 10 bases at V and 4 bases at J, with 13 bases in the middle. CDR1 is MDHEN, CDR2 SYDVKM, per germline. The CDR3 nucleotides are TGTGCCACCCTGAGGGCTCCAGAGACCCAGTACTTC. As protein: CATLRAPETQYF.

The gene calls are TRBV2 and TRBJ2-7; D is undetermined. The CDR3 length is 13 residues. Trimming left V 8 bases short and J 5 bases short, with 16 bases between. Germline CDR1 is SNHLY and CDR2 is FYNNEI. The CDR3 DNA is TGTGCCAGCCAGAGTGTTGGAAAGAACGAGCAGTACTTC. It translates to CASQSVGKNEQYF.

This clonotype was seen a handful of times. Here the CDR3 reads CASSWGSGRETQYF. The DNA for the CDR3 is TGTGCCAGCAGCTGGGGGTCAGGTCGAGAGACCCAGTACTTC. V usage is TRBV25-1 and J usage is TRBJ2-5; tentatively, D is TRBD1 or TRBD2 (5 bases each). V was pared by 6 bases and J by 4 bases, with 15 bases between. The CDR3 length is 14 residues. Germline V lookup: CDR1 MGHDK, CDR2 SYGVNS. Full variable domain (outside the CDR3, taken from reference TRBV25-1 and TRBJ2-5): EADIYQTPRYLVIGTGKKITLECSQTMGHDKMYWYQQDPGMELHLIHYSYGVNSTEKGDLSSESTVSRIRTEHFPLTLESARPSHTSQYLCASSWGSGRETQYFGPGTRLLVL.

The chain links TRBV4-1 to TRBJ2-2; the D gene is possibly TRBD1 (5 bases). The V gene's germline CDR1 is MGHRA and CDR2 YSYEKL. This CDR3 comprises 15 residues. Trimming removed 5 bases from V and 8 bases from J, with 18 bases in between. The CDR3 nucleotides read TGCGCCAGCAGCTCTAGGGAAGGGGTACAGGGGGAGCTGTTTTTT. It is translated as CASSSREGVQGELFF.

This chain links TRBV9 with TRBJ2-5; 7 bases are shared with TRBD1. With the DNA end fitting TRBJ2-1 better, the J assignment may be wrong. The CDR3 is made up of 14 amino acids. Germline V lookup: CDR1 SGDLS, CDR2 YYNGEE. CDR3 protein: CASSVVDRANEQFF. The DNA of the CDR3 is TGTGCCAGCAGCGTCGTCGACAGGGCTAATGAGCAGTTCTTC.

J is TRBJ2-4 and V is TRBV2, with 9 nucleotides matching TRBD1. The CDR3 contains 16 residues. Germline V gene sequence: CDR1 SNHLY, CDR2 FYNNEI. Trimming cost V 6 bases and J 2 bases; bases outside gene matches: 8. The CDR3 DNA reads as TGTGCCAGCAGGGACAGGGGTCCTCCGACCAAAAACATTCAGTACTTC. This sequence encodes CASRDRGPPTKNIQYF.

The gene calls are TRBV3-1 and TRBJ2-5; 7 positions match TRBD1. Judging by the DNA end, TRBJ2-1 fits better; the J call may be wrong. Germline V gene lookup returns CDR1 LGHDT and CDR2 YNNKEL (reference sequence). The CDR3 is made up of 16 amino acids. The CDR3 DNA reads TGTGCCAGCAGCCAAGCGTTCCGGAACAGGGGAAATGAGCAGTTCTTC. Amino acid sequence: CASSQAFRNRGNEQFF.

This chain connects TRBV30 to TRBJ2-5; D may be TRBD2 (5 bases). Trimming pared 3 bases from V and 1 base from J, leaving 6 bases between. Looked up from germline, CDR1 is GTSNPN and CDR2 is SVGIG (reference sequence). The CDR3 sequence is 12 residues long. This chain's CDR3 is CAWRRVQETQYF. The CDR3 coding sequence is TGTGCCTGGAGGCGGGTCCAAGAGACCCAGTACTTC. Looking up the rest from reference TRBV30 and TRBJ2-5 gives the full variable domain: SQTIHQWPATLVQPVGSPLSLECTVEGTSNPNLYWYRQAAGRGLQLLFYSVGIGQISSEVPQNLSASRPQDRQFILSSKKLLLSDSGFYLCAWRRVQETQYFGPGTRLLVL.

Comment on this clonotype: Since the CDR3 does not end with the conserved phenylalanine or tryptophan, this likely comes from a read error. This chain links TRBV29-1 with TRBJ2-5; D unresolved. The J call may not be correct, given that the DNA end is closer to TRBJ2-1. Germline V gene sequence: CDR1 SQVTM, CDR2 ANQGSEA. The CDR3 has 11 amino acids. CDR3 sequence: CSAPPDNEQFL. The CDR3 coding sequence is TGCAGCGCCCCCCCCGACAATGAGCAGTTCCTC.

This clonotype was recorded a few times. The chain carries TRBV25-1 and TRBJ1-4; possible D gene TRBD1, 5 bases. This CDR3 has 13 residues. Trimming removed 5 bases from V and 8 bases from J, with 12 bases in between. Germline V gene data show CDR1 as MGHDK and CDR2 as SYGVNS. The CDR3 sequence is CASSRREGEKLFF. The CDR3 DNA is TGTGCCAGCAGTAGAAGGGAGGGGGAAAAACTGTTTTTT.

The J gene is TRBJ2-5, the V gene TRBV15; D gene ambiguous. The V gene lost 0 bases and the J gene lost 2 bases, with 10 bases spanning the gap. Per the germline V gene, CDR1 is LNHNV and CDR2 is YYDKDF (reference sequence). The CDR3 contains 15 residues. CDR3 protein: CATSRDPGRQETQYF. In DNA form, the CDR3 reads TGTGCCACCAGCAGAGATCCGGGCAGACAAGAGACCCAGTACTTC. Using reference TRBV15 and TRBJ2-5 for the parts outside the CDR3, the full variable domain is DAMVIQNPRYQVTQFGKPVTLSCSQTLNHNVMYWYQQKSSQAPKLLFHYYDKDFNNEADTPDNFQSRRPNTSFCFLDIRSPGLGDTAMYLCATSRDPGRQETQYFGPGTRLLVL.

V usage is TRBV6-2 or TRBV6-3 and J usage is TRBJ1-1; D remains unclear. Deletions cut 8 bases from V and 1 base from J, with 11 bases between. CDR1 is MNHEY, CDR2 SVGEGT, per germline. The CDR3 has 13 amino acids. For the CDR3, the DNA is TGTGCCAGCGGTTTAGGGCCGAACACTGAAGCTTTCTTT. Translation: CASGLGPNTEAFF.

Concerning this clonotype: A junction boundary mismatches the germline segment, possibly from a read error. The V gene is TRBV6-1, the J gene TRBJ2-4; D uncertain. The CDR3 consists of 13 residues. The germline V gene has CDR1 MNHNS and CDR2 SASEGT. CDR3 sequence (DNA): TGTGGCAGCAGTGAATCCGGCAGAAACATTCAGTACTTC. Its protein product is CGSSESGRNIQYF.

This chain uses TRBV29-1 with TRBJ1-2; TRBD1 is a possible D gene (5 bases). Trimming shortened V by 7 bases and J by 4 bases, and 16 bases separated the two germline ends. The CDR3 has 13 amino acids. CDR1 is SQVTM, CDR2 ANQGSEA, per germline. The CDR3 reads CSAGGWDGYGYTF. The CDR3 DNA is TGCAGCGCTGGGGGTTGGGACGGCTATGGCTACACCTTC.

Only a few counts were recorded for this clonotype. The V and J genes are TRBV20-1 and TRBJ2-1; D is unclear. Germline loops: CDR1 DFQATT, CDR2 SNEGSKA (reference sequence). The CDR3 is made up of 13 amino acids. V was trimmed by 0 bases and J by 2 bases, leaving 5 bases between them. The CDR3 coding sequence is TGCAGTGCTAGAGACCCACCCTACAATGAGCAGTTCTTC. It yields the protein CSARDPPYNEQFF.